These 30 T cell receptor beta chains came from one sample sequenced in a study of shared clonotypes between healthy human individuals. The table came from immunoSEQ multiplex PCR; TCRdb's copy has only in-frame clones and leaves some out. This table has millions of clones, approximately 94% appearing once. Sequencing was carried out using naive CD4+ T cells sorted from blood. The subset is: CD45RA+ positively selected. The receptors were gathered from a man aged 18 to 30 in good health.

Remarks on this clone: Additional DNA sequences in this sample encode the identical CDR3. The chain is built from TRBV7-2 and TRBJ1-5; D remains ambiguous. Per the germline V gene, CDR1 is SGHTA and CDR2 is FQGNSA. The length of the CDR3 is 13 residues. Trimming took off 4 bases at V and 7 bases at J, with 11 bases between the two ends. The CDR3 nucleotides are TGTGCCAGCAGCTCAGGACTGGGGCAGCCCCAGCATTTT. The encoded protein is CASSSGLGQPQHF. Full variable domain (missing parts from reference TRBV7-2 and TRBJ1-5): GAGVSQSPSNKVTEKGKDVELRCDPISGHTALYWYRQSLGQGLEFLIYFQGNSAPDKSGLPSDRFSAERTGGSVSTLTIQRTQQEDSAVYLCASSSGLGQPQHFGDGTRLSIL.

In regard to this clone: This same CDR3 is encoded by further DNA sequences in the sample. This chain joins TRBV27 and TRBJ2-2; D not certain. Germline V lookup: CDR1 MNHEY, CDR2 SMNVEV (reference sequence). Trimming pared 5 bases from V and 0 bases from J, leaving 4 bases between. The CDR3 consists of 13 residues. CDR3 coding DNA: TGTGCCAGCAGTCCCGCGAACACCGGGGAGCTGTTTTTT. This translates into CASSPANTGELFF.

The V call is TRBV7-2, the J call TRBJ1-6, with D tentatively TRBD1 (6 bases). V lost 3 bases, J lost 10 bases, and 16 bases lay in between. Germline CDR1 and CDR2: SGHTA and FQGNSA. The CDR3 extends over 15 amino acids. The DNA of the CDR3 is TGTGCCAGCAGCTTCATGGCAGGGGTCAAATCACCCCTCCACTTT. It is translated as CASSFMAGVKSPLHF.

As concerns this clone: An end of the junction differs from the germline gene, which may be a read error. The J gene is TRBJ2-7, the V gene TRBV7-9; unclear D gene. The germline V gene has CDR1 SEHNR and CDR2 FQNEAQ (reference sequence). This CDR3 contains 12 residues. CDR3 nucleotides: TGTGCCAGCAGCCAAGTCACCCAGGTCCAGCACTTC. Amino acids: CASSQVTQVQHF.

A word on this clone: Other DNA sequences in the sample encode the same CDR3. The gene calls are TRBV5-5 and TRBJ2-6, with a weak D call TRBD1 (6 bases). This CDR3 has 15 residues. The V gene's germline CDR1 is SGHKS and CDR2 YYEKEE (reference sequence). V was pared by 0 bases and J by 2 bases, with 6 bases between. The CDR3: CASSLAGAGANVLTF. The CDR3 coding sequence is TGTGCCAGCAGCTTGGCAGGGGCTGGGGCCAACGTCCTGACTTTC.

This rearrangement joins TRBV6-1 to TRBJ1-1, with 7 bases aligning to TRBD1. From germline, CDR1 is MNHNS and CDR2 SASEGT. The CDR3 is 12 residues long. V shed 2 bases and J 10 bases; nucleotides not matched to a gene: 4. In DNA form, the CDR3 reads TGTGCCAGCAGTGAAATGGGACAGCTAGCTTTCTTT. The encoded protein is CASSEMGQLAFF.

This chain joins TRBV6-1 and TRBJ2-7; TRBD1 matches at 9 bases. This CDR3 has 16 residues. Per the germline V gene, CDR1 is MNHNS and CDR2 is SASEGT. Trimming cost V 4 bases and J 5 bases; bases outside gene matches: 12. The CDR3 DNA reads as TGTGCCAGCAGTGTGGAGTACGGGACAGGGATCCACGAGCAGTACTTC. This translates into CASSVEYGTGIHEQYF.

This clone was detected only once. The chain recombines TRBV4-1 with TRBJ2-1, with D perhaps matching TRBD2 (6 bases). This CDR3 has 17 amino acids. The germline V and J ends were trimmed by 0 bases and 2 bases, with 14 bases remaining between them. Germline values: CDR1 MGHRA, CDR2 YSYEKL. CDR3 DNA sequence: TGCGCCAGCAGCCAAGATAGACTAGTTGGCCCCTACAATGAGCAGTTCTTC. Protein sequence: CASSQDRLVGPYNEQFF.

The rearrangement links TRBV7-6 to TRBJ2-2; D is unclear. Germline V gene data show CDR1 as SGHVS and CDR2 as FNYEAQ. CDR3 size: 12 residues. Trimming removed 5 bases from V and 2 bases from J, with 3 bases in between. CDR3 sequence: CASSHNTGELFF. The CDR3 nucleotides read TGTGCCAGCAGCCACAACACCGGGGAGCTGTTTTTT.

V usage is TRBV25-1 and J usage is TRBJ1-6; D is ambiguous. The germline gives CDR1 MGHDK, CDR2 SYGVNS. The length of the CDR3 is 14 residues. Trimming shortened V by 2 bases and J by 4 bases, and 6 bases separated the two germline ends. The CDR3 DNA reads TGTGCCAGCAGTGAAGCCGGGTATAATTCACCCCTCCACTTT. Amino acids: CASSEAGYNSPLHF.

This rearrangement joins TRBV7-9 to TRBJ2-7; D call uncertain. The V end lost 5 bases, the J end lost 6 bases, and 20 bases lay between the germline ends. The CDR3 is made up of 15 amino acids. Germline V gene lookup returns CDR1 SEHNR and CDR2 FQNEAQ (reference sequence). Here the CDR3 reads CASSPVVGKVAEQYF. DNA of the CDR3: TGTGCCAGCAGCCCCGTAGTAGGGAAAGTCGCCGAGCAGTACTTC.

The rearrangement joins TRBV6-4 to TRBJ1-2; D gene unclear. The CDR3 spans 12 residues. Germline V gene lookup returns CDR1 MRHNA and CDR2 SNTAGT. V shed 4 bases and J shed 7 bases, with 10 bases lying between them. Written as DNA, the CDR3 is TGTGCCAGCAGTGCTGGGGATGGTGGCTACACCTTC. It translates to CASSAGDGGYTF.

V and J are TRBV9 and TRBJ1-2; D is ambiguous. Between the trimmed V and J ends, which lost 4 bases and 7 bases, there was a span of 14 bases. The CDR3 has 13 amino acids. Germline loops: CDR1 SGDLS, CDR2 YYNGEE. The CDR3 DNA reads TGTGCCAGCAGCCCTCGTGGGGAAACTGGCTACACCTTC. Translated: CASSPRGETGYTF.

V usage is TRBV7-3 and J usage is TRBJ2-2; D not certain. Trimming left V 0 bases short and J 5 bases short, with 7 bases between. The germline V gene encodes CDR1 SGHTA and CDR2 FQGTGA. This CDR3 has 14 amino acids. The CDR3 nucleotides read TGTGCCAGCAGCTTAACGGGCCCTACCGGGGAGCTGTTTTTT. It translates to CASSLTGPTGELFF.

A word on this clone: Other DNA sequences within the sample encode an identical CDR3. The J gene is TRBJ1-5, the V gene TRBV6-5, with a possible D match to TRBD1 (5 bases). V was pared by 8 bases and J by 3 bases, with 8 bases between. This CDR3 is 12 amino acids long. CDR1 and CDR2 from the germline V gene are MNHEY and SVGAGI. As DNA, the CDR3 is TGTGCCAGCGGGACGGTCAATCAGCCCCAGCATTTT. Translated, it gives CASGTVNQPQHF.

The rearrangement links TRBV10-1 to TRBJ2-3, with no clear D. The CDR3 spans 14 residues. V lost 0 bases to trimming and J lost 2 bases, with 6 bases between them. The germline gives CDR1 WNHNN, CDR2 SYGVQD (reference sequence). This chain's CDR3 is CASSESQATDTQYF. CDR3 DNA sequence: TGCGCCAGCAGTGAGTCGCAGGCCACAGATACGCAGTATTTT.

The gene calls are TRBV19 and TRBJ1-6, with 9 bases lining up with TRBD1. V lost 5 bases, J lost 4 bases, and 0 bases stayed unmatched. CDR1 and CDR2 from the germline V gene are LNHDA and SQIVND (reference sequence). This CDR3 has 14 residues. The CDR3 DNA reads TGTGCCAGTAGTGGACAGGGGTATAATTCACCCCTCCACTTT. Residues: CASSGQGYNSPLHF.

This rearrangement joins TRBV5-1 to TRBJ1-6; D is perhaps TRBD1 (6 bases). CDR3 length equals 17 residues. Germline V CDR1 and CDR2: SGHRS, YFSETQ. Trimming left V 4 bases short and J 7 bases short, with 21 bases between. CDR3 sequence reads: CASSPTGNKGKNSPLHF. CDR3 sequence (DNA): TGCGCCAGCAGCCCCACAGGGAATAAGGGAAAGAATTCACCCCTCCACTTT.

This chain connects TRBV10-3 to TRBJ2-5; 11 bases match TRBD2. Unmatched junction bases numbered 1, after V lost 8 bases and J lost 2 bases. Germline V gene data show CDR1 as ENHRY and CDR2 as SYGVKD. CDR3 length: 13 amino acids. CDR3 sequence reads: CAISSGRQETQYF. In nucleotides, the CDR3 is TGTGCCATCTCTAGCGGGAGGCAAGAGACCCAGTACTTC.

This clone was seen more than once but under ten times. V and J are TRBV30 and TRBJ1-4, with D hard to call. Per the germline V gene, CDR1 is GTSNPN and CDR2 is SVGIG (reference sequence). Trimming removed 2 bases at V and 8 bases at J, with 9 bases between. The CDR3 sequence is 12 residues long. DNA of the CDR3: TGTGCCTGGAGTCAGGTACGCGAAAAACTGTTTTTT. Translating gives CAWSQVREKLFF.

Worth noting for this clone: Other nucleotide sequences from this sample produce the same CDR3. The chain is built from TRBV12-5 and TRBJ2-7; D is uncertain. CDR1 and CDR2 from the germline V gene are LGHNT and FRNRAP. This CDR3 is 11 amino acids long. V lost 3 bases and J 3 bases, leaving 3 bases between the germline ends. The CDR3 region is CASGFGYEQYF. DNA for the CDR3: TGTGCTAGTGGTTTTGGCTACGAGCAGTACTTC. Combining the CDR3 with reference TRBV12-5 and TRBJ2-7 gives the whole variable domain DARVTQTPRHKVTEMGQEVTMRCQPILGHNTVFWYRQTMMQGLELLAYFRNRAPLDDSGMPKDRFSAEMPDATLATLKIQPSEPRDSAVYFCASGFGYEQYFGPGTRLTVT.

As regards this clone: Other DNA sequences in the sample encode the same CDR3. The V and J genes are TRBV6-5 and TRBJ1-2; D remains unclear. Germline V gene data show CDR1 as MNHEY and CDR2 as SVGAGI. The CDR3 length is 12 residues. The V end lost 4 bases, the J end lost 5 bases, and 8 bases lay between the germline ends. Here the CDR3 reads CASSSDSYGYTF. CDR3 nucleotides: TGTGCCAGCAGTTCAGACTCTTATGGCTACACCTTC.

The chain is built from TRBV5-1 and TRBJ2-7, with TRBD1 matching over 7 bases. The CDR3 loop spans 15 amino acids. Germline assignment: CDR1 SGHRS and CDR2 YFSETQ. Trimming took 2 bases from V and 0 from J; bases not matched to a gene: 5. The CDR3 spells CASSLQGPDSYEQYF. The CDR3 DNA follows: TGCGCCAGCAGCTTACAGGGGCCCGACTCCTACGAGCAGTACTTC.

This sequence joins TRBV28 and TRBJ2-7; D may be TRBD1 (5 bases). Per germline, CDR1 MDHEN and CDR2 SYDVKM. Trimming took off 4 bases at V and 7 bases at J, with 5 bases between the two ends. The CDR3 extends over 10 amino acids. The CDR3 here is CASSSGEQYF. CDR3 coding DNA: TGTGCCAGCAGTTCAGGGGAGCAGTACTTC.

The chain combines TRBV6-1 with TRBJ2-7; no reliable D call. Germline lookup yields CDR1 MNHNS and CDR2 SASEGT. CDR3 size: 14 residues. Between the trimmed V and J ends, which lost 0 bases and 0 bases, there was a span of 6 bases. The CDR3 spells CASSEAPVSYEQYF. In DNA form, the CDR3 reads TGTGCCAGCAGTGAAGCGCCAGTCTCCTACGAGCAGTACTTC.

The chain joins TRBV6-1 to TRBJ2-7; 10 nucleotides agree with TRBD1. The CDR3 is 15 residues long. Trimming cost V 7 bases and J 4 bases; bases outside gene matches: 10. Looked up from germline, CDR1 is MNHNS and CDR2 is SASEGT. Here the CDR3 reads CASNSRDRGIYEQYF. Here the CDR3 DNA reads TGTGCCAGCAATAGTCGGGACAGGGGTATTTACGAGCAGTACTTC.

This clone has a single count. Other DNA sequences from this sample encode an identical CDR3 as well. This chain connects TRBV19 to TRBJ2-1; 8 nucleotides align to TRBD2. The CDR3 length is 12 residues. Germline assignment: CDR1 LNHDA and CDR2 SQIVND (reference sequence). The chain's CDR3 is CASSGSYNEQFF. CDR3 DNA: TGTGCTTCGAGCGGGAGCTACAATGAGCAGTTCTTC. The entire variable domain, with the rest obtained from reference TRBV19 and TRBJ2-1, is as follows: DGGITQSPKYLFRKEGQNVTLSCEQNLNHDAMYWYRQDPGQGLRLIYYSQIVNDFQKGDIAEGYSVSREKKESFPLTVTSAQKNPTAFYLCASSGSYNEQFFGPGTRLTVL.

Only one count was recorded for this clone. The V call is TRBV2, the J call TRBJ2-1; 14 nucleotides match TRBD2. Germline V CDR1 and CDR2: SNHLY, FYNNEI. This CDR3 is 16 amino acids long. The V gene end was trimmed by 6 bases and the J gene end by 4 bases; junction bases not matched to a gene: 5. The CDR3 DNA reads TGTGCCAGCAGGAGGGGGACTAGCGGGGGTTACAATGAGCAGTTCTTC. It is translated as CASRRGTSGGYNEQFF.

The chain has TRBV2 and TRBJ1-4; possibly TRBD1 for D (6 bases). This CDR3 contains 13 residues. Germline loops: CDR1 SNHLY, CDR2 FYNNEI. The V end lost 9 bases, the J end lost 5 bases, and 13 bases lay between the germline ends. The CDR3, as DNA: TGTGCCAGAACACAGGGCCCGAATGAAAAACTGTTTTTT. It yields the protein CARTQGPNEKLFF.

This clone was detected only a few times. The rearrangement links TRBV23-1 to TRBJ2-7, with 10 bases identical to TRBD1. TRBV23-1 qualifies as an ORF whose function is uncertain. V lost 3 bases to trimming and J lost 4 bases; unmatched junction nucleotides: 12. This CDR3 has 17 residues. CDR3 region: CASSHRHGQGDRYEQYF. CDR3 in DNA: TGCGCCAGCAGTCATCGGCACGGACAGGGGGATAGGTACGAGCAGTACTTC.